These 25 T cell receptor beta chains were all obtained from the same sample, sequenced in a study of blood T cell repertoires in COVID-19. Sequencing was performed with immunoSEQ multiplex PCR; in TCRdb, only in-frame clones are kept and a portion is missing. Of 300,000 to 400,000 clones in the sample, roughly nine tenths were seen once. Sample: peripheral blood. The receptors derive from a woman aged 25-40 years with COVID-19, enrolled during active disease.

This clone is a singleton in its sample. This sample also contains other DNA sequences that code for the same CDR3. V and J are TRBV2 and TRBJ1-3; weak D call: TRBD1 (6 bases). V was cut by 8 bases and J by 2 bases, with 7 bases left in between. This CDR3 is built from 12 residues. Germline loops: CDR1 SNHLY, CDR2 FYNNEI. The CDR3 region has the DNA TGTGCCAGCGCAGGGGCTGGAAACACCATATATTTT. Residues: CASAGAGNTIYF.

This chain links TRBV28 with TRBJ1-5; possibly TRBD1 for D (5 bases). V shed 1 base and J shed 6 bases, with 10 bases lying between them. The CDR3 is made up of 14 amino acids. The germline CDR1 and CDR2 sequences are MDHEN and SYDVKM. For the CDR3, the DNA is TGTGCCAGCAGTTTATTAGGGGCGGTTCAGCCCCAGCATTTT. As protein: CASSLLGAVQPQHF.

The chain has TRBV2 and TRBJ1-1; D is ambiguous. The CDR3 length is 15 residues. V lost 7 bases to trimming and J lost 5 bases, with 20 bases between them. In germline, CDR1 is SNHLY, CDR2 FYNNEI. Here the CDR3 DNA reads TGTGCCAGCAATAAAGACAACCCATCCAAGACTGAAGCTTTCTTT. Translating it yields CASNKDNPSKTEAFF.

The chain recombines TRBV14 with TRBJ1-4, with TRBD1 matching over 8 bases. Germline trimming cut 4 bases from V and 5 bases from J; bases unmatched to any gene: 9. CDR1 is SGHDN and CDR2 is FVKESK in the germline V gene. CDR3 size: 16 residues. The CDR3 sequence is CASSRDRTGTNEKLFF. CDR3 bases: TGTGCCAGCAGCCGCGATCGGACAGGGACGAATGAAAAACTGTTTTTT.

CDR3 sequence (DNA): TGTGCCACCAGCAGAGGGCCTAGCGGACCTCAAGAGACCCAGTACTTC. This sequence encodes CATSRGPSGPQETQYF. The J gene is TRBJ2-5, the V gene TRBV15; 7 bases agree with TRBD2. The CDR3 sequence is 16 residues long. Germline CDR1 and CDR2: LNHNV and YYDKDF (reference sequence). The trim removed 1 base at V and 2 bases at J, leaving 7 bases unmatched. Variable domain in full (rest from reference TRBV15 and TRBJ2-5): DAMVIQNPRYQVTQFGKPVTLSCSQTLNHNVMYWYQQKSSQAPKLLFHYYDKDFNNEADTPDNFQSRRPNTSFCFLDIRSPGLGDTAMYLCATSRGPSGPQETQYFGPGTRLLVL.

The V call is TRBV7-2, the J call TRBJ1-5; 10 bases map to TRBD1. Germline CDR1 reads SGHTA; CDR2 reads FQGNSA. The CDR3 contains 15 residues. Germline trimming cut 2 bases from V and 5 bases from J; bases unmatched to any gene: 3. The CDR3 nucleotides are TGTGCCAGCAGCTTATCCGGGACAGGGGATCAGCCCCAGCATTTT. Amino acids: CASSLSGTGDQPQHF. Full variable domain (remainder filled in from reference TRBV7-2 and TRBJ1-5): GAGVSQSPSNKVTEKGKDVELRCDPISGHTALYWYRQSLGQGLEFLIYFQGNSAPDKSGLPSDRFSAERTGGSVSTLTIQRTQQEDSAVYLCASSLSGTGDQPQHFGDGTRLSIL.

This chain connects TRBV6-5 to TRBJ2-7; TRBD2 matches at 13 bases. This CDR3 has 14 residues. Germline V gives CDR1 MNHEY, CDR2 SVGAGI. Trimming took 8 bases from V and 2 from J; bases not matched to a gene: 3. CDR3 sequence reads: CASGGLAGPYEQYF. The CDR3 DNA reads as TGTGCCAGCGGGGGACTAGCGGGACCCTACGAGCAGTACTTC.

The V call is TRBV27, the J call TRBJ2-7; TRBD2 is a possible D gene (5 bases). The CDR3 is 12 residues long. Germline CDR1 MNHEY, CDR2 SMNVEV (reference sequence). V was pared by 10 bases and J by 9 bases, with 19 bases between. CDR3 region: CATSAAVGVQYF. The CDR3 DNA reads as TGTGCCACCTCGGCAGCGGTTGGCGTGCAGTACTTC.

The rearrangement links TRBV7-8 to TRBJ1-3; D gene unclear. CDR1 and CDR2 (germline): SGHVS, FQNEAQ. Trimming took 5 bases from V and 0 from J, leaving 8 bases between them. The CDR3 has 14 amino acids. CDR3 nucleotides: TGTGCCAGCAGCCGGGCCTTCTCTGGAAACACCATATATTTT. Residues: CASSRAFSGNTIYF.

The chain carries TRBV5-3 and TRBJ1-6; D not resolved. TRBV5-3 carries the ORF label, with uncertain function. CDR3 length: 14 residues. The V gene lost 3 bases and the J gene lost 8 bases, with 12 bases spanning the gap. CDR3 DNA sequence: TGTGCCAGAAGCTGGAGGAAAGGTGATTCACCCCTCCACTTT. Its translation: CARSWRKGDSPLHF.

The chain uses TRBV20-1 and TRBJ2-1; 8 nucleotides agree with TRBD2. Germline values: CDR1 DFQATT, CDR2 SNEGSKA (reference sequence). V shed 3 bases, J shed 0 bases, and the junction held 7 bases outside the gene matches. CDR3 length: 16 residues. The CDR3 DNA reads as TGCAGTGCTAGTAGTCGGGAGGGCCGCTCCTACAATGAGCAGTTCTTC. As protein: CSASSREGRSYNEQFF.

This rearrangement joins TRBV19 to TRBJ1-1; TRBD1 agrees at 7 bases. CDR1 is LNHDA, CDR2 SQIVND, per germline (reference sequence). The CDR3 runs to 14 residues. V trimming: 7 bases; J trimming: 5 bases; junction bases outside the gene matches: 10. CDR3 sequence: CASNMDRRVTEAFF. The CDR3, as DNA: TGTGCCAGTAATATGGACAGGCGAGTGACTGAAGCTTTCTTT.

This chain uses TRBV28 with TRBJ2-7; TRBD2 matches 13 bases. Germline V gives CDR1 MDHEN, CDR2 SYDVKM. The CDR3 extends over 15 amino acids. The junction had 8 bases not matched to a gene; V was cut back by 7 bases and J by 5 bases. CDR3 residues: CASTRLGLAGDEQYF. Here the CDR3 DNA reads TGTGCCAGCACCCGCCTCGGACTAGCGGGAGACGAGCAGTACTTC.

V gene TRBV2 combines with J gene TRBJ2-1; TRBD2 matches 7 bases. The V and J ends lost 6 bases and 5 bases, in that order; junction bases with no gene match: 10. Germline V gene sequence: CDR1 SNHLY, CDR2 FYNNEI. This CDR3 region has 15 residues. CDR3 in amino acids: CASSGHLTSDNEQFF. CDR3 DNA sequence: TGTGCCAGCAGCGGGCATTTAACTAGCGACAATGAGCAGTTCTTC. Filled out from reference TRBV2 and TRBJ2-1, the complete variable domain reads EPEVTQTPSHQVTQMGQEVILRCVPISNHLYFYWYRQILGQKVEFLVSFYNNEISEKSEIFDDQFSVERPDGSNFTLKIRSTKLEDSAMYFCASSGHLTSDNEQFFGPGTRLTVL.

This sequence joins TRBV19 and TRBJ1-2; 8 nucleotides agree with TRBD1. Trimming took 4 bases from V and 0 from J; bases not matched to a gene: 10. Germline loops: CDR1 LNHDA, CDR2 SQIVND (reference sequence). This CDR3 is 17 amino acids long. CDR3 sequence: CASSTTAGQGTNYGYTF. Here the CDR3 DNA reads TGTGCCAGTAGTACAACGGCCGGACAGGGCACTAACTATGGCTACACCTTC. The full variable domain, rest sourced from reference TRBV19 and TRBJ1-2, is DGGITQSPKYLFRKEGQNVTLSCEQNLNHDAMYWYRQDPGQGLRLIYYSQIVNDFQKGDIAEGYSVSREKKESFPLTVTSAQKNPTAFYLCASSTTAGQGTNYGYTFGSGTRLTVV.

This chain links TRBV18 with TRBJ1-2; D is uncertain. V lost 3 bases and J 2 bases, leaving 10 bases between the germline ends. The CDR3 totals 14 residues. The germline gives CDR1 KGHSH, CDR2 LQKENI. The CDR3 coding sequence is TGTGCCAGCTCACCTGAAGCTATCAACTATGGCTACACCTTC. It yields the protein CASSPEAINYGYTF.

The rearrangement links TRBV5-4 to TRBJ2-1; the match to TRBD2 covers 16 bases. V lost 4 bases, J lost 5 bases, and 3 bases stayed unmatched. CDR3 length: 16 amino acids. The germline V gene has CDR1 SGHNT and CDR2 YYREEE (reference sequence). The CDR3 loop is CASSQGTSGRDNEQFF. The CDR3 coding sequence is TGTGCCAGCAGCCAAGGGACTAGCGGGAGGGACAATGAGCAGTTCTTC.

This clone was counted only a few times. The J gene is TRBJ1-4, the V gene TRBV30; no clear D. The V end was cut by 1 base, the J end by 5 bases, with 5 bases between. CDR3 length: 12 amino acids. From germline, CDR1 is GTSNPN and CDR2 SVGIG (reference sequence). Written as DNA, the CDR3 is TGTGCCTGGAGTGACCGGAATGAAAAACTGTTTTTT. The encoded protein is CAWSDRNEKLFF.

This clone showed up just a few times. The chain is built from TRBV5-1 and TRBJ1-6, with TRBD1 matching 8 bases. CDR3 length: 19 residues. Per germline, CDR1 SGHRS and CDR2 YFSETQ. The V and J ends lost 1 base and 4 bases, in that order; junction bases with no gene match: 13. The CDR3 DNA sequence: TGCGCCAGCAGCTTGACGCAAGGACAGGGAAGGAGATATAATTCACCCCTCCACTTT. Amino acid sequence: CASSLTQGQGRRYNSPLHF.

This chain uses TRBV7-9 with TRBJ2-7; 8 positions match TRBD1. Germline CDR1 reads SEHNR; CDR2 reads FQNEAQ (reference sequence). Trimming at V came to 4 bases and at J to 2 bases, leaving 7 bases not matched to a gene. CDR3 length: 15 amino acids. This CDR3 is CASSSDRGSTYEQYF. The CDR3 DNA follows: TGTGCCAGCAGCTCAGACAGGGGTTCAACCTACGAGCAGTACTTC. Variable domain in full (rest from reference TRBV7-9 and TRBJ2-7): DTGVSQNPRHKITKRGQNVTFRCDPISEHNRLYWYRQTLGQGPEFLTYFQNEAQLEKSRLLSDRFSAERPKGSFSTLEIQRTEQGDSAMYLCASSSDRGSTYEQYFGPGTRLTVT.

The chain carries TRBV3-1 (or the pseudogene TRBV3-2) and TRBJ1-4; D unresolved. The CDR3 extends over 14 amino acids. Germline V gene data show CDR1 as LGHDT and CDR2 as YNNKEL (reference sequence). V was cut by 3 bases and J by 4 bases, with 9 bases left in between. DNA of the CDR3: TGTGCCAGCAGCCACGACGGACTTAATGAAAAACTGTTTTTT. This translates into CASSHDGLNEKLFF.

CDR3 amino acids: CASSLSGTVSGNTIYF. The CDR3 nucleotides read TGTGCCAGCAGTTTGTCCGGGACAGTCTCTGGAAACACCATATATTTT. The V call is TRBV6-5, the J call TRBJ1-3, with TRBD1 identical over 7 bases. The V gene's germline CDR1 is MNHEY and CDR2 SVGAGI. The J segment lost 0 bases and the V segment lost 4 bases, leaving 6 bases of the junction unmatched. CDR3 length equals 16 residues.

The sample holds one count of this clone. The chain couples TRBV12-3 or TRBV12-4 to TRBJ2-7; tentatively, D is TRBD2 (5 bases). V dropped 4 bases and J dropped 3 bases, with 10 bases sitting between them. CDR3 length equals 13 residues. Here the CDR3 DNA reads TGTGCCAGCAGTTACAGCGGCTTCTACGAGCAGTACTTC. The encoded protein is CASSYSGFYEQYF.

The rearrangement links TRBV5-1 to TRBJ1-3, with D perhaps TRBD1 (6 bases). Germline V gives CDR1 SGHRS, CDR2 YFSETQ. CDR3 length equals 15 residues. V was shortened by 4 bases and J by 2 bases, with 13 bases between the two germline ends. CDR3 coding DNA: TGCGCCAGCAGCCTGGACAGACCAACTGGAAACACCATATATTTT. This gives the protein CASSLDRPTGNTIYF.

The rearrangement joins TRBV10-3 to TRBJ2-2, with a tentative D call TRBD2 (6 bases). Between the trimmed V and J ends, which lost 0 bases and 4 bases, there was a span of 6 bases. The CDR3 length is 14 residues. Germline CDR1 reads ENHRY; CDR2 reads SYGVKD. The CDR3, as DNA: TGTGCCATCAGTGAGTCGACTAGCACCGGGGAGCTGTTTTTT. It encodes CAISESTSTGELFF.